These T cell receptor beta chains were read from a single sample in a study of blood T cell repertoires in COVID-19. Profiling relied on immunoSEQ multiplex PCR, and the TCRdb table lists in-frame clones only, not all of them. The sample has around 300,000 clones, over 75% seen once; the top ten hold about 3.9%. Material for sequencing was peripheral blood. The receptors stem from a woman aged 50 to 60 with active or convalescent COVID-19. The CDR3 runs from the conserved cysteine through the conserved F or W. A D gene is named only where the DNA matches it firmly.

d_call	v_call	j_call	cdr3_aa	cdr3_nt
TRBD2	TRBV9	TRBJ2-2	CASSVGGLAGNTGELFF	TGTGCCAGCAGCGTTGGGGGACTAGCGGGGAACACCGGGGAGCTGTTTTTT
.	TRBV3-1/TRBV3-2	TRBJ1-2	CASSLQGNYGYTF	TGTGCCAGCAGTCTACAGGGAAACTATGGCTACACCTTC
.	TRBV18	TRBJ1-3	CASSPETGFSGNTIYF	TGTGCCAGCTCACCCGAAACAGGGTTCTCTGGAAACACCATATATTTT
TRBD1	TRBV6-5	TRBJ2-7	CASSRGTGAYEQYF	TGTGCCAGCAGTCGTGGGACAGGAGCCTACGAGCAGTACTTC
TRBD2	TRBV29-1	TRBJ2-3	CSVAGTSGSDTQYF	TGCAGCGTTGCCGGGACTAGCGGGAGTGATACGCAGTATTTT
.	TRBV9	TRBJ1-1	CASSGRWDRGNTEAFF	TGTGCCAGCAGCGGCAGGTGGGATAGGGGAAACACTGAAGCTTTCTTT
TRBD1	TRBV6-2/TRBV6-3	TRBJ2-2	CASSSIGQAITGELFF	TGTGCCAGCAGTTCCATCGGACAGGCCATCACCGGGGAGCTGTTTTTT
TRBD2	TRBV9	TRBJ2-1	CASSVGLAGADEQFF	TGTGCCAGCAGCGTAGGACTAGCGGGAGCGGATGAGCAGTTCTTC
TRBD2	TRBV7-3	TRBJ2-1	CASSLGGTSGSNEQFF	TGTGCCAGCAGCCTGGGAGGGACTAGCGGTTCCAATGAGCAGTTCTTC
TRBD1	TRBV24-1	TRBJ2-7	CATSDSRDSNEQYF	TGTGCCACCAGTGATTCCCGGGACAGCAACGAGCAGTACTTC
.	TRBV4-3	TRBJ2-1	CASRFALTDDNEQFF	TGCGCCAGCAGGTTTGCCCTTACAGACGACAATGAGCAGTTCTTC